This TCR beta chain was sequenced for a study of T cell responses to AZD1222 COVID-19 vaccine. Study-level information: Pooling covered second doses at about 4 or about 12 weeks.

Only in-frame clones appear in the TCRdb table, and some are missing; sequencing was by immunoSEQ multiplex PCR. The sample lists roughly 190,000 clones, 92% occurring once. CDR3 length: 14 residues. Deletions cut 5 bases from V and 4 bases from J, with 15 bases between. Germline values: CDR1 MNHEY, CDR2 SVGAGI. In regard to this clone: Antigen unknown.

Notes on the study in general: CD4 TCRs covered the whole spike, strongest at regions 160-218 and 743-854.

Specimen: peripheral blood, collected on day 0 of AZD1222 vaccination. This sequence originates from an adult in good health. This chain joins TRBV6-5 and TRBJ2-7, with D possibly matching TRBD2 (6 bases). CDR3 coding DNA: TGTGCCAGCAGTAAATCGGGACTTAAGTACGAGCAGTACTTC. The encoded protein is CASSKSGLKYEQYF.